Sequencing of this T cell receptor (beta chain) was carried out in a study of blood T cell repertoires in COVID-19. Authors' processing steps: It was from reference gene primer amplification that nucleated cell counts were estimated. Profiling relied on immunoSEQ multiplex PCR, and the TCRdb table lists in-frame clones only, not all of them. The DNA was the basis for D and trimming; V, J and clone size are from that table. The sample has around 45,000 clones, over 70% seen once. The TCR sequence derives from a woman aged 55-75 years with acute or convalescent COVID-19. The sample consisted of peripheral blood.

The CDR3 DNA sequence: TGTGCCAGCAGCTTGGACAGGGGGAACTACGAGCAGTACTTC. Translated: CASSLDRGNYEQYF. The V and J genes are TRBV5-6 and TRBJ2-7; TRBD1 matches at 8 bases. Germline V gene data show CDR1 as SGHDT and CDR2 as YYEEEE. The CDR3 is made up of 14 amino acids. After removal of 0 bases from V and 3 bases from J, the junction contained 2 bases not matched to a gene.